These 26 T cell receptor beta chains were sequenced from one sample in a study of cytomegalovirus exposure and HLA in healthy donors. Sequenced by immunoSEQ multiplex PCR; TCRdb stores in-frame clones only, minus some. This sample has about 71,000 clones, with about 94% found just once. The source material was PBMCs. The receptor source for this set is a woman between 18 and 29 years old in good health and CMV-seronegative.

This clone was found once. The chain links TRBV27 to TRBJ2-2, with 9 bases identical to TRBD1. The germline V gene has CDR1 MNHEY and CDR2 SMNVEV (reference sequence). V shed 4 bases, J shed 6 bases, and the junction held 6 bases outside the gene matches. There are 15 residues in the CDR3. The CDR3 is CASSWGQGMAGELFF. CDR3 DNA sequence: TGTGCCAGCAGTTGGGGACAGGGAATGGCCGGGGAGCTGTTTTTT.

This sequence joins TRBV29-1 and TRBJ2-7, with 8 bases fitting TRBD1. CDR3 length equals 14 residues. CDR1 SQVTM and CDR2 ANQGSEA come from the germline V gene. V lost 4 bases and J lost 0; bases outside the gene matches: 5. Here the CDR3 DNA reads TGCAGCGTTGCCGGGACAGGTCTCTCCTACGAGCAGTACTTC. As protein: CSVAGTGLSYEQYF.

The rearrangement uses TRBV5-5 and TRBJ2-7; TRBD1 agrees at 8 bases. The CDR3 contains 13 residues. Germline lookup yields CDR1 SGHKS and CDR2 YYEKEE (reference sequence). Trimming at V came to 2 bases and at J to 2 bases, leaving 0 bases not matched to a gene. CDR3 sequence: CASSLQGAYEQYF. In DNA, the CDR3 is TGTGCCAGCAGCTTACAGGGGGCCTACGAGCAGTACTTC.

The V and J genes are TRBV7-8 and TRBJ2-1; the match to TRBD2 covers 10 bases. The CDR3 is 15 residues long. CDR1 is SGHVS, CDR2 FQNEAQ, per germline. V shed 3 bases, J shed 4 bases, and the junction held 3 bases outside the gene matches. CDR3 in amino acids: CASSFTSGAYNEQFF. The CDR3 nucleotides are TGTGCCAGCAGCTTTACTAGCGGGGCTTACAATGAGCAGTTCTTC.

V gene TRBV27 combines with J gene TRBJ1-2; tentatively, D is TRBD1 (5 bases). V lost 6 bases, J lost 4 bases, and 6 bases lay in between. The V gene's germline CDR1 is MNHEY and CDR2 SMNVEV (reference sequence). The CDR3 runs 11 residues. CDR3 sequence: CASRGVYGYTF. CDR3 nucleotide sequence: TGTGCCAGCAGAGGGGTCTATGGCTACACCTTC.

This chain links TRBV6-1 with TRBJ2-3; TRBD1 agrees at 8 bases. Germline trimming cut 2 bases from V and 2 bases from J; bases unmatched to any gene: 3. The CDR3 is 15 residues long. Per germline, CDR1 MNHNS and CDR2 SASEGT. The chain's CDR3 is CASSEQTGDTDTQYF. As DNA, the CDR3 is TGTGCCAGCAGTGAACAGACAGGGGACACAGATACGCAGTATTTT.

The CDR3: CASSIDTGTGVEKLFF. CDR3 in DNA: TGTGCCAGTAGTATAGATACCGGGACAGGGGTTGAAAAACTGTTTTTT. The chain combines TRBV19 with TRBJ1-4; 10 bases are a match to TRBD1. The CDR3 covers 16 residues. V dropped 0 bases and J dropped 7; count of bases not matched to a gene: 5. Germline-derived CDR1 and CDR2 are LNHDA and SQIVND (reference sequence).

The chain carries TRBV2 and TRBJ2-5; D possibly corresponds to TRBD2 (6 bases). CDR1 and CDR2 (germline): SNHLY, FYNNEI. Trimming took 9 bases from V and 4 from J, leaving 21 bases between them. This CDR3 has 15 residues. CDR3 in DNA: TGTGCCAGTGATAGGGGTAGGGTCGGGGGAGAGACCCAGTACTTC. Protein product: CASDRGRVGGETQYF.

This rearrangement joins TRBV5-4 to TRBJ2-1; 10 positions match TRBD2. V shed 3 bases, J shed 0 bases, and the junction held 6 bases outside the gene matches. Germline CDR1 and CDR2: SGHNT and YYREEE (reference sequence). The CDR3 length is 17 residues. CDR3 residues: CASSSLAGGGSYNEQFF. Here the CDR3 DNA reads TGTGCCAGCAGCTCGTTAGCGGGGGGTGGCTCCTACAATGAGCAGTTCTTC.

V is TRBV5-6 and J is TRBJ1-2; 10 nucleotides line up with TRBD1. CDR3 length equals 17 residues. V was pared by 0 bases and J by 8 bases, with 13 bases of the junction left unmatched. The germline gives CDR1 SGHDT, CDR2 YYEEEE. DNA for the CDR3: TGTGCCAGCAGCTTGGCGGCCGATCCGGGACAGGGGTACGGCTACACCTTC. This codes for CASSLAADPGQGYGYTF.

The rearrangement uses TRBV10-3 and TRBJ2-3; 11 nucleotides agree with TRBD2. The germline V gene encodes CDR1 ENHRY and CDR2 SYGVKD. The CDR3 totals 16 residues. V was clipped by 5 bases and J by 5 bases; unmatched bases: 9. CDR3 DNA: TGTGCCATCAGTCCACTAGCGGGGGCCTTGGGAGATACGCAGTATTTT. It specifies CAISPLAGALGDTQYF.

The rearrangement links TRBV10-2 to TRBJ1-4, with no clear D. This CDR3 is built from 13 residues. Germline values: CDR1 WSHSY, CDR2 SAAADI. V was pared by 4 bases and J by 7 bases, with 10 bases between. Written as DNA, the CDR3 is TGCGCCAGCAGTGGCGGTATGGGTGAAAAACTGTTTTTT. As protein: CASSGGMGEKLFF.

The rearrangement links TRBV2 to TRBJ1-5, with TRBD1 matching over 7 bases. The CDR3 consists of 13 residues. After removal of 5 bases from V and 5 bases from J, the junction contained 3 bases not matched to a gene. The germline CDR1 and CDR2 sequences are SNHLY and FYNNEI. The CDR3 is CASSLTGYQPQHF. The CDR3 DNA sequence: TGTGCCAGCAGTTTGACAGGGTATCAGCCCCAGCATTTT.

This chain's CDR3 is CASSAKDRGQYTEAFF. The CDR3 DNA follows: TGTGCCAGCTCGGCTAAGGACAGGGGGCAATATACTGAAGCTTTCTTT. The V call is TRBV18, the J call TRBJ1-1; the match to TRBD1 covers 11 bases. Germline values: CDR1 KGHSH, CDR2 LQKENI. This CDR3 comprises 16 residues. Trimming took 6 bases from V and 5 from J; bases not matched to a gene: 11.

This sequence joins TRBV28 and TRBJ2-7, with 13 positions matching TRBD2. Trimming took 5 bases from V and 1 from J; bases not matched to a gene: 5. The CDR3 totals 16 residues. In germline, CDR1 is MDHEN, CDR2 SYDVKM. CDR3 nucleotides: TGTGCCAGCAGTCCCAAGGGACTAGCGGGGTCCTACGAGCAGTACTTC. Translated: CASSPKGLAGSYEQYF.

This chain links TRBV7-8 with TRBJ2-1; 9 bases agree with TRBD2. J gave up 8 bases and V 5 bases, and 7 bases lay outside the gene matches. CDR1 SGHVS and CDR2 FQNEAQ come from the germline V gene. The length of the CDR3 is 14 residues. CDR3 region: CASSVTGTSYEQFF. The CDR3 DNA reads as TGTGCCAGCAGCGTTACCGGGACTAGCTATGAGCAGTTCTTC.

J is TRBJ2-5 and V is TRBV13; D might be TRBD1 (5 bases). CDR3 size: 15 residues. Germline V gene data show CDR1 as PRHDT and CDR2 as FYEKMQ (reference sequence). V lost 4 bases, J lost 1 base, and 13 bases lay in between. The CDR3 region is CASSSHQGTQETQYF. DNA of the CDR3: TGTGCCAGCAGCTCCCACCAGGGTACCCAAGAGACCCAGTACTTC.

The chain joins TRBV18 to TRBJ1-2; D remains unclear. Trimming took 2 bases from V and 2 from J, leaving 12 bases between them. In germline, CDR1 is KGHSH, CDR2 LQKENI. The CDR3 consists of 15 residues. Written as DNA, the CDR3 is TGTGCCAGCTCACCAACCCCGGGGTACAACTATGGCTACACCTTC. Encoded protein: CASSPTPGYNYGYTF.

This chain links TRBV30 with TRBJ2-7; D is undetermined. V lost 2 bases and J 3 bases, leaving 17 bases between the germline ends. Germline V gives CDR1 GTSNPN, CDR2 SVGIG (reference sequence). The CDR3 contains 15 residues. The CDR3 region has the DNA TGTGCCTGGAGTAATGCGGCTATATCAAGCTACGAGCAGTACTTC. Protein product: CAWSNAAISSYEQYF.

This clone was seen only a few times. The rearrangement joins TRBV28 to TRBJ2-1; TRBD2 aligns across 11 bases. The CDR3 is 14 residues long. V dropped 6 bases and J dropped 4; count of bases not matched to a gene: 2. Looked up from germline, CDR1 is MDHEN and CDR2 is SYDVKM. The DNA of the CDR3 is TGTGCCAGCAGCGGGACTAGCGGTTACAATGAGCAGTTCTTC. Encoded protein: CASSGTSGYNEQFF.

J is TRBJ2-3 and V is TRBV28; D possibly corresponds to TRBD1 (6 bases). The CDR3 spans 14 residues. Germline values: CDR1 MDHEN, CDR2 SYDVKM. Trimming took off 7 bases at V and 1 base at J, with 12 bases between the two ends. The CDR3 loop reads CASTPEGGTDTQYF. CDR3 nucleotide sequence: TGTGCCAGCACCCCCGAGGGGGGCACAGATACGCAGTATTTT.

This chain links TRBV27 with TRBJ2-5; 8 nucleotides align to TRBD1. Unmatched junction bases numbered 8, after V lost 6 bases and J lost 5 bases. CDR1 is MNHEY, CDR2 SMNVEV, per germline (reference sequence). The CDR3 totals 14 residues. The CDR3 is CASSPTGVWETQYF. CDR3 coding DNA: TGTGCCAGCAGCCCGACAGGGGTTTGGGAGACCCAGTACTTC.

The V gene is TRBV30, the J gene TRBJ2-1, with 7 bases lining up with TRBD2. This CDR3 spans 15 amino acids. From germline, CDR1 is GTSNPN and CDR2 SVGIG (reference sequence). Losses at the gene ends were 4 bases for V and 7 bases for J; bases not matched to a gene: 13. CDR3 sequence (DNA): TGTGCCTGGACCCGCGGTGGCGGGAGCGGAAATGAGCAGTTCTTC. It is translated as CAWTRGGGSGNEQFF. The full variable domain, completed using reference TRBV30 and TRBJ2-1, is SQTIHQWPATLVQPVGSPLSLECTVEGTSNPNLYWYRQAAGRGLQLLFYSVGIGQISSEVPQNLSASRPQDRQFILSSKKLLLSDSGFYLCAWTRGGGSGNEQFFGPGTRLTVL.

The chain carries TRBV9 and TRBJ2-2; TRBD2 might be the D (6 bases). The germline CDR1 and CDR2 sequences are SGDLS and YYNGEE. Trimming removed 0 bases from V and 3 bases from J, with 15 bases in between. This CDR3 comprises 17 residues. CDR3 sequence reads: CASSVAWEWGDTGELFF. The CDR3, as DNA: TGTGCCAGCAGCGTAGCTTGGGAGTGGGGGGACACCGGGGAGCTGTTTTTT.

V and J are TRBV5-1 and TRBJ1-1; D remains unclear. V was shortened by 0 bases and J by 1 base, with 4 bases between the two germline ends. Per germline, CDR1 SGHRS and CDR2 YFSETQ. The CDR3 is made up of 13 amino acids. CDR3 residues: CASSLEPNTEAFF. DNA for the CDR3: TGCGCCAGCAGCTTGGAGCCGAACACTGAAGCTTTCTTT.

This chain connects TRBV6-1 to TRBJ2-3; D may be TRBD1 (5 bases). V was clipped by 3 bases and J by 0 bases, with 16 bases between them. From germline, CDR1 is MNHNS and CDR2 SASEGT. The CDR3 contains 17 residues. The CDR3 nucleotides are TGTGCCAGCAGTGAGATCCCAGGGAAGCCTAGCACAGATACGCAGTATTTT. This encodes CASSEIPGKPSTDTQYF.